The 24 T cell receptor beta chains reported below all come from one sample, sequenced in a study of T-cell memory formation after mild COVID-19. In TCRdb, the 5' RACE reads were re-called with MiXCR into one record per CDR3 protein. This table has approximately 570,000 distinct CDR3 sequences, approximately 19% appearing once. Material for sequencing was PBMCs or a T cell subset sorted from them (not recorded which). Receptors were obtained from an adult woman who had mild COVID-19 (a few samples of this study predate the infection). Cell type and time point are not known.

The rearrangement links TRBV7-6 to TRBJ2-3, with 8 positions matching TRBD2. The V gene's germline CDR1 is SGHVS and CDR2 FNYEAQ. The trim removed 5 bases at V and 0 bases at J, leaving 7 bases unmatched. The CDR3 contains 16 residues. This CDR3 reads CASSTPTSGSTDTQYF. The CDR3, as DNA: TGTGCCAGCAGCACCCCCACTAGCGGTAGCACAGATACGCAGTATTTT. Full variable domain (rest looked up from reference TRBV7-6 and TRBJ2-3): GAGVSQSPRYKVTKRGQDVALRCDPISGHVSLYWYRQALGQGPEFLTYFNYEAQQDKSGLPNDRFSAERPEGSISTLTIQRTEQRDSAMYRCASSTPTSGSTDTQYFGPGTRLTVL.

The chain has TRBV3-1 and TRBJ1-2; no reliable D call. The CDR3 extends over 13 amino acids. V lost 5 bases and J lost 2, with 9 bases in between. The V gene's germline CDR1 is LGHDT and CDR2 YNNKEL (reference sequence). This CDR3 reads CASSGGSNYGYTF. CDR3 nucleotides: TGTGCCAGCAGCGGTGGCAGCAACTATGGCTACACCTTC.

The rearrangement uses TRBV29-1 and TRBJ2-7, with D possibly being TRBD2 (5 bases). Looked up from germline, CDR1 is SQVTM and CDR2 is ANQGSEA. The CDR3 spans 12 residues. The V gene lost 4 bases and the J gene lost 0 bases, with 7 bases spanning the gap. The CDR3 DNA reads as TGCAGCGTTGGAGGGTACTCCTACGAGCAGTACTTC. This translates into CSVGGYSYEQYF.

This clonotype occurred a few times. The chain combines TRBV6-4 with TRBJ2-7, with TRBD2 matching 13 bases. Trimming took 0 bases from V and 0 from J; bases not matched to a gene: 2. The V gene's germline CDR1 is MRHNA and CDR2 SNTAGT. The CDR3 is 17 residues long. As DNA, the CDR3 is TGTGCCAGCAGTGACTCGGGACTAGCGGGAAGCTCCTACGAGCAGTACTTC. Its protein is CASSDSGLAGSSYEQYF.

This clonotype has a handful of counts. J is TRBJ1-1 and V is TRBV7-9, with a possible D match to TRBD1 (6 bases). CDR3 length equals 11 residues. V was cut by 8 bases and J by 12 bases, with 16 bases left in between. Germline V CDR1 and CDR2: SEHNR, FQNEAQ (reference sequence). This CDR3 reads CASGEGGSTFF. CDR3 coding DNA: TGTGCCAGCGGAGAAGGGGGTTCAACTTTCTTT.

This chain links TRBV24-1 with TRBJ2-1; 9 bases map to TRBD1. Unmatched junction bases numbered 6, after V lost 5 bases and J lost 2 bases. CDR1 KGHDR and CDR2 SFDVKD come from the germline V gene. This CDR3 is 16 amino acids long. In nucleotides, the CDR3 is TGTGCCACCAGTGGCTCGGACAGGGGACCCTACAATGAGCAGTTCTTC. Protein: CATSGSDRGPYNEQFF.

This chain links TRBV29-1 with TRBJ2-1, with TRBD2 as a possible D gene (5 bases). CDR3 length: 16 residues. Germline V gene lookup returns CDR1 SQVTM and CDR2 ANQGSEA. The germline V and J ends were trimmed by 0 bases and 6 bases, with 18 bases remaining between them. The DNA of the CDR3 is TGCAGCGTTGAAGATCTGTGGGAGCAAAGACTCAATGAGCAGTTCTTC. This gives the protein CSVEDLWEQRLNEQFF.

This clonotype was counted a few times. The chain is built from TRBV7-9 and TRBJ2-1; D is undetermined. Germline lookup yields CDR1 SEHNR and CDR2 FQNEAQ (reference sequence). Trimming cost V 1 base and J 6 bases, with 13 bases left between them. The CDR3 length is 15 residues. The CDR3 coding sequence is TGTGCCAGCAGCTTAGGAGTGGGATATGGCAATGAGCAGTTCTTC. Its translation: CASSLGVGYGNEQFF.

CDR3 DNA: TGTGCCAGCAGCCAACCAGCGGTATTGAACACCGGGGAGCTGTTTTTT. Amino acids: CASSQPAVLNTGELFF. This chain links TRBV3-1 with TRBJ2-2, with D tentatively TRBD2 (5 bases). CDR1 is LGHDT and CDR2 is YNNKEL in the germline V gene (reference sequence). This CDR3 is 16 amino acids long. Trimming cost V 2 bases and J 1 base, with 11 bases left between them.

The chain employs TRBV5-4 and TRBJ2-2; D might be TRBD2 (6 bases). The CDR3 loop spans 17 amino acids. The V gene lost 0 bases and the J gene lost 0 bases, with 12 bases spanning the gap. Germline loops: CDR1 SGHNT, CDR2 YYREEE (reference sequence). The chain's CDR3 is CASSLVGAGSNTGELFF. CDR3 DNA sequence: TGTGCCAGCAGCTTGGTGGGTGCGGGGTCGAACACCGGGGAGCTGTTTTTT.

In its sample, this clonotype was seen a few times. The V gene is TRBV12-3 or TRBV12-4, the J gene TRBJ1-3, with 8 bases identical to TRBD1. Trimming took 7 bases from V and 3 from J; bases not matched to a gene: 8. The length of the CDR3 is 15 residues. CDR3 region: CASTSDRGGGNTIYF. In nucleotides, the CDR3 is TGTGCCAGCACTTCCGACAGGGGCGGTGGAAACACCATATATTTT.

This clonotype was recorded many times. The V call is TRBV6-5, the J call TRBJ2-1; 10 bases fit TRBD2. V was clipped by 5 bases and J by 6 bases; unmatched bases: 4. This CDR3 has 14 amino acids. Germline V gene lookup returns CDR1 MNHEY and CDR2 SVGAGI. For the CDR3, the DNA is TGTGCCAGCAGTCTAGCGGGAGTTAGCAATGAGCAGTTCTTC. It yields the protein CASSLAGVSNEQFF.

CDR3 in DNA: TGTGCCAGCAGCTTAGGGACAGGGGAAGGCGAGCAGTACTTC. Protein: CASSLGTGEGEQYF. The chain employs TRBV7-7 and TRBJ2-7; 9 positions match TRBD1. From germline, CDR1 is SSHAT and CDR2 FNYEAQ (reference sequence). This CDR3 region has 14 residues. V gave up 1 base and J gave up 6 bases; unmatched junction bases: 4.

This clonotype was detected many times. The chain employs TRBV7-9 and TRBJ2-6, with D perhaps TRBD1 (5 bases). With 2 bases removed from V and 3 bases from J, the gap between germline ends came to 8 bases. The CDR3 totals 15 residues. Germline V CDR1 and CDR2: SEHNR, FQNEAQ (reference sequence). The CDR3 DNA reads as TGTGCCAGCAGCTTAAAGGGGCGTGGGGCCAACGTCCTGACTTTC. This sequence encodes CASSLKGRGANVLTF.

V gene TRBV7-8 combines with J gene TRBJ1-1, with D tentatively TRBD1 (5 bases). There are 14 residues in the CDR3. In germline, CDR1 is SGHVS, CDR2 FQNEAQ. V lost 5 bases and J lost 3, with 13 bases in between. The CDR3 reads CASSAYTGDTEAFF. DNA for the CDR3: TGTGCCAGCAGCGCGTATACGGGGGACACTGAAGCTTTCTTT. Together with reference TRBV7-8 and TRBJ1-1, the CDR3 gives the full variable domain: GAGVSQSPRYKVAKRGQDVALRCDPISGHVSLFWYQQALGQGPEFLTYFQNEAQLDKSGLPSDRFFAERPEGSVSTLKIQRTQQEDSAVYLCASSAYTGDTEAFFGQGTRLTVV.

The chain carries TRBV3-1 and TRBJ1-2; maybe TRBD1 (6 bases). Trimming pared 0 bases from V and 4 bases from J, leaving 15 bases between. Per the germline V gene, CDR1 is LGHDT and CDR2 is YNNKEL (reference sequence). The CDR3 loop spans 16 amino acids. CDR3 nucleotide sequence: TGTGCCAGCAGCCAAGACTCCACAGGGCGGGCCTATGGCTACACCTTC. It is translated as CASSQDSTGRAYGYTF.

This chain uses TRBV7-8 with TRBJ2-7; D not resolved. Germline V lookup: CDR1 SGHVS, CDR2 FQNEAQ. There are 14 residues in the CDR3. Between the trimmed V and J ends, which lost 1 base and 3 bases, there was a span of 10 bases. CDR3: CASSLGVQNYEQYF. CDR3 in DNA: TGTGCCAGCAGCTTAGGGGTCCAGAACTACGAGCAGTACTTC.

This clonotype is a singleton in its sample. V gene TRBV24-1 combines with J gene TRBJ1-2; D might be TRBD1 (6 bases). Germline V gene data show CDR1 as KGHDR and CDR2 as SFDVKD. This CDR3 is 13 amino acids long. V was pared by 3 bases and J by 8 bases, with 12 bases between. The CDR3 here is CATSDNRVGGYTF. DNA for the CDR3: TGTGCCACCAGTGATAACAGGGTAGGGGGCTACACCTTC.

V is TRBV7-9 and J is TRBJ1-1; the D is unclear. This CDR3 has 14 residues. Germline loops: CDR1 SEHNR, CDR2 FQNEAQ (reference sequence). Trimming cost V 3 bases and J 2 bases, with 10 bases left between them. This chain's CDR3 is CASSFFPVNTEAFF. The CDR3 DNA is TGTGCCAGCAGCTTCTTTCCGGTAAACACTGAAGCTTTCTTT.

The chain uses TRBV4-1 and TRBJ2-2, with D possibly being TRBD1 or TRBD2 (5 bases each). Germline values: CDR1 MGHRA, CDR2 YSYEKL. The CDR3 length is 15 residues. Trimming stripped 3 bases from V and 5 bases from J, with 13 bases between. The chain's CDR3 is CASSQGVSGTGELFF. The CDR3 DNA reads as TGCGCCAGCAGCCAGGGGGTATCTGGAACCGGGGAGCTGTTTTTT.

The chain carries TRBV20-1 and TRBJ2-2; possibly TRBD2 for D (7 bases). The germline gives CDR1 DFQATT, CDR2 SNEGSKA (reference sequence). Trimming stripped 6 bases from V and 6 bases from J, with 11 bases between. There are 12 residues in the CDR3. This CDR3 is CSAGGVAGELFF. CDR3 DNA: TGCAGTGCAGGGGGGGTCGCCGGGGAGCTGTTTTTT.

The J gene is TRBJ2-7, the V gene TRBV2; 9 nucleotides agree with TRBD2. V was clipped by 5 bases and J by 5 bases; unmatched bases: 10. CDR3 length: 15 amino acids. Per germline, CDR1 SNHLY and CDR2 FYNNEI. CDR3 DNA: TGTGCCAGCAGTTCCTTTAGCGGGAGCCTCGACGAGCAGTACTTC. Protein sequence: CASSSFSGSLDEQYF.

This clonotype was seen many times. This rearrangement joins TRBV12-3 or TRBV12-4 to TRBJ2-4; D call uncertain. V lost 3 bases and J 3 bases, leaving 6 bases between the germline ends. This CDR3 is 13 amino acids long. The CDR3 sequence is CASSFSIKNIQYF. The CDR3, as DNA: TGTGCCAGCAGTTTTTCGATCAAAAACATTCAGTACTTC.

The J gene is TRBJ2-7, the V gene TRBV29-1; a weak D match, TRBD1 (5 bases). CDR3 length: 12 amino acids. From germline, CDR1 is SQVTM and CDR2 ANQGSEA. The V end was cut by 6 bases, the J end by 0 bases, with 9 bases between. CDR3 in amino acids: CSVATDSYEQYF. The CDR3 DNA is TGCAGCGTAGCGACAGACTCCTACGAGCAGTACTTC.